This TCR beta chain was obtained from a study of blood T cell repertoires in COVID-19. Overall study context: Samples of COVID-19 (acute and convalescent) were obtained from the United States, Italy and Spain.

Participant-reported clinical history was the basis for cohort assignment. This CDR3 is built from 18 residues. Germline V lookup: CDR1 PRHDT, CDR2 FYEKMQ (reference sequence). The ends lost 6 bases at V and 6 bases at J; junction bases unmatched: 19. In the source study's methods: Reference gene primer amplification in the assay estimated nucleated cell counts. Some clones are missing from TCRdb's copy, which holds only in-frame ones; the method was immunoSEQ multiplex PCR. The V and J calls and clone size were taken over from that table, and D and trimming were inferred from the DNA. Among about 270,000 clones listed, over 80% were seen once.

This receptor was taken from a woman in her 30s with acute COVID-19. Material for sequencing was PBMCs or T cells enriched from blood (not recorded which). The J gene is TRBJ1-1, the V gene TRBV13; 10 nucleotides agree with TRBD1. Here the CDR3 reads CASRATPGQGIVGPEAFF. DNA for the CDR3: TGTGCCAGCAGAGCTACACCGGGACAGGGGATCGTCGGCCCTGAAGCTTTCTTT. Based on the CDR3 plus reference TRBV13 and TRBJ1-1, the full variable domain is AAGVIQSPRHLIKEKRETATLKCYPIPRHDTVYWYQQGPGQDPQFLISFYEKMQSDKGSIPDRFSAQQFSDYHSELNMSSLELGDSALYFCASRATPGQGIVGPEAFFGQGTRLTVV.